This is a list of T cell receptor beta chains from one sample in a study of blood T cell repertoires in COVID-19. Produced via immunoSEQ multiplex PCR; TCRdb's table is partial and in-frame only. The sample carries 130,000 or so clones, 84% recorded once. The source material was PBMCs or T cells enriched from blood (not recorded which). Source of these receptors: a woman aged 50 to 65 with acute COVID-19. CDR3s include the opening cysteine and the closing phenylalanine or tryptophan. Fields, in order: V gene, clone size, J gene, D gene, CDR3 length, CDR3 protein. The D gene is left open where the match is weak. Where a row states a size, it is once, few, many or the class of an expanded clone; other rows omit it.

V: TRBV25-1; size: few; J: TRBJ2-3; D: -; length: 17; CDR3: CASSESRDLLRTDTQYF
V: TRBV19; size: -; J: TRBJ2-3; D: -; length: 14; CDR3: CASSLAASTDTQYF
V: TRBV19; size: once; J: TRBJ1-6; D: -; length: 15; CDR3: CASRPRGGPNSPLHF
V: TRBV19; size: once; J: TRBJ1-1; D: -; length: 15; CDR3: CASTPQATPNTEAFF
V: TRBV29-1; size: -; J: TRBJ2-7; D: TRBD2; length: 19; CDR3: CSATGATTISGRASREQYF
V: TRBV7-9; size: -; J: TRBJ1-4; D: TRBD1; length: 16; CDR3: CASSLGRGPTNEKLFF
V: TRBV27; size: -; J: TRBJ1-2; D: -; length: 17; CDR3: CASSPAGIAPSTRGYTF
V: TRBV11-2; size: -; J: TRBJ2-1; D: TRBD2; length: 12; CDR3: CASSLEAGTKFF
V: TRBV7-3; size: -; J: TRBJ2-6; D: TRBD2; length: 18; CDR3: CASSSGLGHQSGANVLTF
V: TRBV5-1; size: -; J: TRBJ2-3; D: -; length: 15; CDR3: CASSFTRGRTDTQYF
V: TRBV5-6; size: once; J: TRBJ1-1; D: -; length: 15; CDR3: CASSSPRGMNTEAFF
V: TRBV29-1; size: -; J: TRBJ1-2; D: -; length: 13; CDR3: CSVGGPGHYGYTF
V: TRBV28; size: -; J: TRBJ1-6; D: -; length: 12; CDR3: CACADYNSPLHF
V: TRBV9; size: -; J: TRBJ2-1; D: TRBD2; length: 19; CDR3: CASSVWIAGGPNSYNEQFF
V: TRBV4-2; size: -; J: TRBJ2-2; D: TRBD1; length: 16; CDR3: CASSQEGQVNTGELFF
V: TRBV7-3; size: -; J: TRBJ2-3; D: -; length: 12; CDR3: CASSAPGSAQYF
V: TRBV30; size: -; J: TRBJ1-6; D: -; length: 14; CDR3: CAWTTQDYNSPLHF
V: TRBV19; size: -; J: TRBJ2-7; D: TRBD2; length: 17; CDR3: CASSIGTSGVGVDEQYF
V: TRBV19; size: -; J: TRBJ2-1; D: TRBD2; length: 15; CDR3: CASGSLAGGYNEQFF
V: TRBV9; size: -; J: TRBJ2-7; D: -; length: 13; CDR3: CASSASRGSEQYF
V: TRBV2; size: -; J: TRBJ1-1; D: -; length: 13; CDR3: CASRMGGDTEAFF
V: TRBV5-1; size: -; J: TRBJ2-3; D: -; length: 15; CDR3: CASSFDSTSTDTQYF
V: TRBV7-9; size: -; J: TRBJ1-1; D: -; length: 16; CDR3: CASSLGLAGPMLEAFF
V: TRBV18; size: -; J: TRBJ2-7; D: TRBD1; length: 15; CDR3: CASSPGQGSSYEQYF
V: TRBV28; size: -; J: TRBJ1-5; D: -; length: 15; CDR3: CASSFAGANNQPQHF
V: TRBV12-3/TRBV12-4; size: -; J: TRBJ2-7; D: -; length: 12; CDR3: CASSSGPWEQYF
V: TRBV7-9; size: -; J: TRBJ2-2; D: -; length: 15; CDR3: CASSRSNQGTGELFF
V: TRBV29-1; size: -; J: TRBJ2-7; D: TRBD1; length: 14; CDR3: CSVPGTGEPYEQYF
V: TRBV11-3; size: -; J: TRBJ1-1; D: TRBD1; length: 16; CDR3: CASSATGTGGRTEAFF
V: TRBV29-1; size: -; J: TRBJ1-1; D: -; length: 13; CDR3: CSVEETTNTEAFF
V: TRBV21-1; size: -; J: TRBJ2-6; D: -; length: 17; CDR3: CASSKAGPYRDNHVLTF
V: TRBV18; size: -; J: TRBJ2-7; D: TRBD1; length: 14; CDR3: CASSPGTGAHPAYF
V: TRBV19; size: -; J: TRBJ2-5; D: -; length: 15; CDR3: CASSLSSGGIETQYF
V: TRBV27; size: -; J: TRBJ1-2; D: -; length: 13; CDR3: CASSSQGNYGYTF
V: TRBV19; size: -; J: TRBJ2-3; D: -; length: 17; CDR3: CASSIDPDRFGTDTQYF
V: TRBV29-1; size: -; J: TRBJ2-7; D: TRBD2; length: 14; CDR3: CSVEPGTSGREQYF
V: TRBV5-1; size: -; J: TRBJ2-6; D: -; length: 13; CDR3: CASSLSGANVLTF
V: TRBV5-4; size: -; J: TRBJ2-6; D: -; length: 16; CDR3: CASSSPGSAGANVLTF
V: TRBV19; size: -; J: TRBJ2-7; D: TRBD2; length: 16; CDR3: CASSATGTSGSYEQYF
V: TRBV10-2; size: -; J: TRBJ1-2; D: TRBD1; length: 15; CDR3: CASRKGTGDNYGYTF
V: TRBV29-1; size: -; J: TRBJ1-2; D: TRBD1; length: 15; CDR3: CSVGEPGQGNYGYTF
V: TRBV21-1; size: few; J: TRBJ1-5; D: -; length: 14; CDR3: CASSKGPRVGPQHF
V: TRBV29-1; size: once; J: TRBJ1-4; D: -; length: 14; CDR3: CSVEFGSGYEKLFF
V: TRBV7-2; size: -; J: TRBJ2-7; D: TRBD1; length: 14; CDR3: CASSSQGAVDEQYF
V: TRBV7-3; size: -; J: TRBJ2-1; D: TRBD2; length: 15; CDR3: CASSASSGRAKEQFF